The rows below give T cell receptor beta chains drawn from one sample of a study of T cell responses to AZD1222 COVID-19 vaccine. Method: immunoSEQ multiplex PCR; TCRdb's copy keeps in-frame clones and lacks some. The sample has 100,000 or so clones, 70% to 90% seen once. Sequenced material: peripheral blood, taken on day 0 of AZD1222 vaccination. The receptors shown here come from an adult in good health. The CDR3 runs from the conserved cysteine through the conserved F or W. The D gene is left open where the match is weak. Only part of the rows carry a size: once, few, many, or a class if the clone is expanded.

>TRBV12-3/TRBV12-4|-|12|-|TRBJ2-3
CASSPRQNTQYF
TGTGCCAGCAGTCCGCGACAGAATACGCAGTATTTT
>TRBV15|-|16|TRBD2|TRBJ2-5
CATSANPGQAGRAQYF
TGTGCCACCAGCGCCAACCCCGGGCAGGCCGGGAGGGCCCAGTACTTC
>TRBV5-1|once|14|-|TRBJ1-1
CASSLSSQNTEAFF
TGTGCCAGCAGCTTGTCCAGTCAGAACACTGAAGCTTTCTTT
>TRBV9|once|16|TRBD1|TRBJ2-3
CASSVVGQGGTDTQYF
TGTGCCAGCAGCGTAGTCGGACAGGGAGGCACAGATACGCAGTATTTT
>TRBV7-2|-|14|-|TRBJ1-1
CASSRSPGDTEAFF
TGTGCCAGCAGCCGGTCCCCCGGGGACACTGAAGCTTTCTTT
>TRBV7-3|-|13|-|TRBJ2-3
CASSFPGADTQYF
TGTGCCAGCAGCTTCCCCGGGGCAGATACGCAGTATTTT
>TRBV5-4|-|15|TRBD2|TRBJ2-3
CASSLLAGGSDTQYF
TGTGCCAGCAGCTTGCTAGCGGGGGGCTCGGATACGCAGTATTTT
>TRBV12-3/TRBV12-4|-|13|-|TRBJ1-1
CASSSGPNTEAFF
TGTGCCAGCAGCTCTGGACCGAACACTGAAGCTTTCTTT
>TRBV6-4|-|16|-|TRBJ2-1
CASSASPGAIDNEQFF
TGTGCCAGCAGTGCTTCCCCGGGGGCTATCGACAATGAGCAGTTCTTC
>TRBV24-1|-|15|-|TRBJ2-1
CATSDTARSYNEQFF
TGTGCCACCAGTGATACGGCCCGCTCCTACAATGAGCAGTTCTTC
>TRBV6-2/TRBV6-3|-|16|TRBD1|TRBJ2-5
CASSYVQDRGLETQYF
TGTGCCAGCAGTTACGTCCAGGACAGGGGGTTGGAGACCCAGTACTTC
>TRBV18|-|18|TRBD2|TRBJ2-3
CASSTIGLAGVGTDTQYF
TGTGCCAGCTCAACCATAGGGCTAGCGGGGGTCGGCACAGATACGCAGTATTTT
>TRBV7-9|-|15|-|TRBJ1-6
CASSLESSYNSPLHF
TGTGCCAGCAGCTTAGAGAGCTCCTATAATTCACCCCTCCACTTT
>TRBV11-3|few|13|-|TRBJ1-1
CASSLVGGGEAFF
TGTGCCAGCAGCTTAGTTGGGGGTGGTGAAGCTTTCTTT
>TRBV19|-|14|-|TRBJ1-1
CASSIVGVNTEAFF
TGTGCCAGTAGTATAGTGGGCGTGAACACTGAAGCTTTCTTT
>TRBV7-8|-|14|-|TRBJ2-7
CASRPDRISYEQYF
TGTGCCAGCAGACCCGACAGGATTTCCTACGAGCAGTACTTC
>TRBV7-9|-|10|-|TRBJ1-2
CASSDYGYTF
TGTGCCAGCAGCGACTATGGCTACACCTTC
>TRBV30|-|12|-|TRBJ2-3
CAWSPSTDTQYF
TGTGCCTGGAGCCCTTCGACAGATACGCAGTATTTT